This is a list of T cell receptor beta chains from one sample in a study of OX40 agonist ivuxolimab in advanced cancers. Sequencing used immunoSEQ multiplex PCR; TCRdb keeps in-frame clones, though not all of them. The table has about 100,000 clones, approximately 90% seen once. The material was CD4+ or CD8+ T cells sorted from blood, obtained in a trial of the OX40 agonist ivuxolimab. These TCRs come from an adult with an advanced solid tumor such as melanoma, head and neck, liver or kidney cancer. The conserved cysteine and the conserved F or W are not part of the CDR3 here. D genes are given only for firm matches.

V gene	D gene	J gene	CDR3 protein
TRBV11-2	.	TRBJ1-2	AIRGHRTSSYGYT
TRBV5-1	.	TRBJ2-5	ASSSPRDSNAPVTQY
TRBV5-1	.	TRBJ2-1	ASSLAATTYNEQF
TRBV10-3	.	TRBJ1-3	AISEANGSGNTIY
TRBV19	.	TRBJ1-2	ASTPDWGYGYT
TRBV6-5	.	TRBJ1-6	ASSYSISELDSPLH
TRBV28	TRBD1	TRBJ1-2	ASSLEQGNYGYT
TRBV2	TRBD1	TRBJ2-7	ASRNQPGTGGEEQY
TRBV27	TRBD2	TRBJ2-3	ASTSPGLADNTQY
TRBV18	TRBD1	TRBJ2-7	ASSPRQGEGEQY
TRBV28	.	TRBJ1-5	ARPYRDKVGNQPQH
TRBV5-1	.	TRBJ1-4	ASSLFGRGGTNEKLF
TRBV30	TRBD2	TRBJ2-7	AWSEQGGGFWDEQY
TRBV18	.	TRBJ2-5	ASSPGNQETQY
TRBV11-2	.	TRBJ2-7	ASSSLTAIYEQY
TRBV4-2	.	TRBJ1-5	ASSQSLLGNQPQH
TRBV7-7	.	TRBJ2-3	ASSLGSTDTQY
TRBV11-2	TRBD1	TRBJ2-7	ASSVGTGGDYEQY
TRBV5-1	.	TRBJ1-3	ASSLAAAGSGNTIY
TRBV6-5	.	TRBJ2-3	ASSRLGDTQY
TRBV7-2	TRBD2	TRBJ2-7	ASSLIETSLYEQY
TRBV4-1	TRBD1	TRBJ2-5	ASRTTTGGVETQY
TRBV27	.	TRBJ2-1	ASSLAYTGAAANEQF
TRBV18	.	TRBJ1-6	ASSPAGAGDSPLH
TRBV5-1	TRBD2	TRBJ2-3	ASSFLAGGTDTQY
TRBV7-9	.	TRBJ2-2	ASSLVGAVTGELF
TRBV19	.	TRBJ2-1	ASSLLTSYNEQF
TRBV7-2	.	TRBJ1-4	ASSLAGSNEKLF
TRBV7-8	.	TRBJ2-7	ASSLAASEKQY
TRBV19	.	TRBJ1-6	ASSTGAGGSPLH
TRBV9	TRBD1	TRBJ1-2	ASSATTGANYGYT
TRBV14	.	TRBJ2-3	ASSQGRPTFTDTQY
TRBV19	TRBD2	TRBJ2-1	ASSIPGTSGAAYNEQF
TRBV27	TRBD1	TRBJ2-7	ASSSTTGGVWRSYEQY
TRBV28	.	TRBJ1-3	ASSSPSSGNTIY
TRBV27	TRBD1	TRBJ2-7	ATQAGDRVPYEQY